This TCR beta chain originates from a study of blood T cell repertoires in COVID-19 (dated by TCRdb to the early 2020s). A note on the overall study: Samples covering the acute and convalescent phases of COVID-19 were provided by collaborators in the United States, Italy and Spain. The material from the prospective study consisted of cDNA or gDNA derived from T cells, B-cell-depleted T cells, or PBMCs. Deeply sampled blood TCRbeta repertoires from subjects exposed to, actively infected with, or recovered from COVID-19 were included in the dataset. A freely available public database, intended as a resource for researchers studying the immune response to SARS-CoV-2, is where the repertoires were released. Samples were obtained from the ongoing ImmuneRACE study (first 160 participants) and from 1,200 or so subjects provided by 6 global collaborators. Sample metadata almost always included a de-identified subject ID, COVID-19 status, age in years and sex. Where available, HLA class I and class II types were obtained from metadata supplied by the sample provider rather than from assay-based typing.

Comment on this clone: Its antigen has not been determined. The record has no base qualities; no much larger clone is one base away.

Each collaborating institution followed its own protocols to collect whole blood in K2EDTA tubes. For TCRbeta analysis, collaborators shipped samples in one of three forms: frozen whole blood, isolated PBMCs, or DNA extracted from either of those sample types. V is cut by 6 bases and J by 4 bases, and the space between the germline ends is 13 bases. The CDR3 goes from the cysteine to the phenylalanine over 14 residues. Only the CDR3 portion is preserved as DNA: 42 bases, with reading frame beginning at the first base. According to the germline V gene, CDR1 reads SNHLY and CDR2 reads FYNNEI. The immunoSEQ Assay, a bias-controlled multiplex PCR, was used to amplify TCRbeta CDR3 regions from genomic DNA. In the source study's methods: The number of nucleated cells in each sample was estimated by amplification of reference gene primers within the assay. To quantify the absolute abundance of each unique TCRbeta CDR3 rearrangement, sequence reads were collapsed and filtered. For each sample, productive Simpson clonality was calculated by taking the square root of Simpson's diversity index across productive rearrangements. Here the immuneACCESS table is served through TCRdb, limited to in-frame sequences with V and J called. Missing clones are a known gap in these copies; in checked studies unresolved V genes cover under half, and the rest lacks a known reason. D and trimming come from the DNA, and the V and J calls and clone size come from that table. This sample comprises some 110,000 clones, around 88% of them detected only once. In total, the top ten clones hold around 5% of the sample.

General study outcomes and caveats: Clinical and demographic metadata were provided uncurated, with the amount varying by source and participant.

Sequencing was carried out using peripheral blood. This clonotype was obtained from a human donor in a cohort sampled during active COVID-19. This sequence uses TRBV2 and TRBJ1-5; possibly the D gene is TRBD1, per 5 matching bases. CDR3 loop: CASRERGGNQPQHF. The DNA reads TGTGCCAGCAGAGAAAGGGGAGGAAATCAGCCCCAGCATTTT.